A single sample is the source of the 29 T cell receptor beta chains below, sequenced in a study of cytomegalovirus exposure and HLA in healthy donors. The primer mix had 60 Vbeta and 13 Jbeta primers. Using immunoSEQ multiplex PCR, the repertoire was profiled, and TCRdb retains in-frame clones only, with some absent. The profile shows 100,000 to 150,000 clones, over 60% of them singletons. Sequencing was performed on PBMCs. The receptors originated from a woman in her fifties or sixties in good health and CMV-seronegative.

The genes are TRBV28 and TRBJ2-5; TRBD1 aligns across 7 bases. V was clipped by 4 bases and J by 5 bases; unmatched bases: 10. The CDR3 has 15 amino acids. Germline-derived CDR1 and CDR2 are MDHEN and SYDVKM. The chain's CDR3 is CASSSYSKGAETQYF. The CDR3, as DNA: TGTGCCAGCAGTTCGTATTCGAAGGGGGCGGAGACCCAGTACTTC.

The V call is TRBV6-1, the J call TRBJ1-6, with a weak D call TRBD1 (5 bases). V lost 2 bases and J 0 bases, leaving 8 bases between the germline ends. This CDR3 contains 16 residues. CDR1 and CDR2 from the germline V gene are MNHNS and SASEGT. CDR3 residues: CASSEQGSSYNSPLHF. The CDR3 coding sequence is TGTGCCAGCAGTGAACAGGGAAGCTCCTATAATTCACCCCTCCACTTT.

J is TRBJ1-5 and V is TRBV2; TRBD1 is a possible D gene (5 bases). V was trimmed by 7 bases and J by 1 base, leaving 14 bases between them. Germline V CDR1 and CDR2: SNHLY, FYNNEI. CDR3 size: 15 residues. The CDR3 sequence: CASTPDRLSNQPQHF. CDR3 sequence (DNA): TGTGCCAGCACCCCCGACAGACTGAGCAATCAGCCCCAGCATTTT.

The chain has TRBV6-5 and TRBJ2-1; 9 bases fit TRBD2. CDR1 and CDR2 (germline): MNHEY, SVGAGI. The CDR3 length is 15 residues. The trim removed 4 bases at V and 4 bases at J, leaving 5 bases unmatched. The CDR3 here is CASSLSGGRYNEQFF. The CDR3 coding sequence is TGTGCCAGCAGTTTAAGCGGGGGGAGGTACAATGAGCAGTTCTTC.

This chain joins TRBV5-1 and TRBJ2-3, with TRBD2 identical over 7 bases. Germline lookup yields CDR1 SGHRS and CDR2 YFSETQ. With V trimmed by 4 bases and J by 4 bases, 9 bases remained unmatched. The CDR3 is 15 amino acids. Here the CDR3 reads CASSPFGLEADTQYF. Here the CDR3 DNA reads TGCGCCAGCAGCCCCTTTGGACTAGAGGCAGATACGCAGTATTTT.

The V gene is TRBV7-3, the J gene TRBJ2-3; 10 bases are a match to TRBD2. The ends lost 0 bases at V and 6 bases at J; junction bases unmatched: 9. The germline V gene has CDR1 SGHTA and CDR2 FQGTGA. This CDR3 is 17 amino acids long. CDR3 DNA sequence: TGTGCCAGCAGCTTAACGGGGACTAGCGCGGGTCAGGATACGCAGTATTTT. Protein: CASSLTGTSAGQDTQYF.

The chain joins TRBV27 to TRBJ2-5; weak D call: TRBD2 (7 bases). The CDR3 totals 15 residues. CDR1 and CDR2 from the germline V gene are MNHEY and SMNVEV (reference sequence). Trimming took off 0 bases at V and 4 bases at J, with 12 bases between the two ends. CDR3 sequence (DNA): TGTGCCAGCAGTTTATCGAGGGGGGGTCGAGAGACCCAGTACTTC. Its protein product is CASSLSRGGRETQYF.

This clone was found a few times. This chain's CDR3 is CASSLTSGGAIGETQYF. In DNA form, the CDR3 reads TGCGCCAGCAGCTTGACTAGCGGGGGGGCAATCGGAGAGACCCAGTACTTC. This chain uses TRBV5-1 with TRBJ2-5, with 13 bases that match TRBD2. The CDR3 has 17 amino acids. The ends lost 1 base at V and 4 bases at J; junction bases unmatched: 7. CDR1 and CDR2 (germline): SGHRS, YFSETQ.

V is TRBV29-1 and J is TRBJ1-2; TRBD1 aligns across 8 bases. The CDR3 runs 16 residues. V lost 3 bases, J lost 5 bases, and 14 bases stayed unmatched. Germline-derived CDR1 and CDR2 are SQVTM and ANQGSEA. CDR3 region: CSVESRTGISFYGYTF. The CDR3 nucleotides are TGCAGCGTTGAGTCCCGGACAGGGATATCTTTTTATGGCTACACCTTC.

V gene TRBV18 combines with J gene TRBJ2-7; 9 bases are shared with TRBD1. With V trimmed by 3 bases and J by 1 base, 7 bases remained unmatched. The length of the CDR3 is 16 residues. Germline lookup yields CDR1 KGHSH and CDR2 LQKENI. For the CDR3, the DNA is TGTGCCAGCTCACCCGTAGGGACAGGGTATTCCTACGAGCAGTACTTC. Translating it yields CASSPVGTGYSYEQYF.

CDR3 in amino acids: CASSRTTGGISPLHF. CDR3 nucleotides: TGCGCCAGCAGCAGGACGACAGGGGGAATTTCACCCCTCCACTTT. V is TRBV5-1 and J is TRBJ1-6, with 9 nucleotides matching TRBD1. The CDR3 contains 15 residues. V lost 4 bases to trimming and J lost 9 bases; unmatched junction nucleotides: 8. Germline V gives CDR1 SGHRS, CDR2 YFSETQ. Filled out from reference TRBV5-1 and TRBJ1-6, the complete variable domain reads KAGVTQTPRYLIKTRGQQVTLSCSPISGHRSVSWYQQTPGQGLQFLFEYFSETQRNKGNFPGRFSGRQFSNSRSEMNVSTLELGDSALYLCASSRTTGGISPLHFGNGTRLTVT.

The rearrangement joins TRBV19 to TRBJ1-5, with TRBD1 matching over 7 bases. Germline V gene data show CDR1 as LNHDA and CDR2 as SQIVND (reference sequence). Unmatched junction bases numbered 5, after V lost 3 bases and J lost 6 bases. The CDR3 length is 14 residues. The CDR3 sequence: CASSIKGAGQPQHF. The CDR3 coding sequence is TGTGCCAGTAGTATCAAGGGGGCGGGTCAGCCCCAGCATTTT.

This chain links TRBV2 with TRBJ2-1, with 11 nucleotides matching TRBD2. V shed 1 base, J shed 10 bases, and the junction held 15 bases outside the gene matches. Looked up from germline, CDR1 is SNHLY and CDR2 is FYNNEI. The CDR3 loop spans 18 amino acids. The CDR3 DNA sequence: TGTGCCAGCAGTGAAGGGGTAGCGGGAGGGCCCTTTCCCCGCGAGCAGTTCTTC. Translated, it gives CASSEGVAGGPFPREQFF.

The rearrangement joins TRBV2 to TRBJ1-5; 11 bases are a match to TRBD1. From germline, CDR1 is SNHLY and CDR2 FYNNEI. This CDR3 is built from 15 residues. Trimming removed 6 bases from V and 7 bases from J; junction bases left unmatched: 8. Written as DNA, the CDR3 is TGTGCCAGCAGGCAGGACAGGGGGCGCGGGCAGCCCCAGCATTTT. The encoded protein is CASRQDRGRGQPQHF.

As for this clone: At one of its ends the junction is not consistent with the germline gene, which may arise from a read error. The rearrangement uses TRBV5-5 and TRBJ1-1; TRBD1 agrees at 7 bases. CDR3 length: 13 amino acids. Germline CDR1 and CDR2: SGHKS and YYEKEE (reference sequence). This chain's CDR3 is CASSSTGEGVAVF. CDR3 nucleotides: TGTGCCAGCAGCTCTACAGGGGAAGGAGTGGCGGTCTTT.

This clone has only one observation. The chain carries TRBV7-3 and TRBJ2-2, with D possibly TRBD2 on 6 matching bases. The germline V and J ends were trimmed by 4 bases and 6 bases, with 18 bases remaining between them. Germline V gives CDR1 SGHTA, CDR2 FQGTGA. The length of the CDR3 is 16 residues. The CDR3 loop reads CASSSKTSLQAGELFF. CDR3 DNA sequence: TGTGCCAGCAGCTCCAAGACTAGTCTACAGGCCGGGGAGCTGTTTTTT.

The rearrangement links TRBV25-1 to TRBJ2-7; 7 bases are shared with TRBD1. Per the germline V gene, CDR1 is MGHDK and CDR2 is SYGVNS. The CDR3 length is 14 residues. The CDR3 loop reads CVKGTEPRPYEQYF. The CDR3 region has the DNA TGTGTTAAGGGGACAGAACCCAGACCTTACGAGCAGTACTTC.

The chain links TRBV27 to TRBJ1-2; 11 nucleotides match TRBD1. The germline CDR1 and CDR2 sequences are MNHEY and SMNVEV (reference sequence). The CDR3 length is 18 residues. V shed 0 bases, J shed 5 bases, and the junction held 11 bases outside the gene matches. The CDR3 region is CASSLSIGTGGHGYGYTF. The CDR3 DNA follows: TGTGCCAGCAGTTTATCGATAGGGACAGGGGGGCACGGGTATGGCTACACCTTC.

This rearrangement joins TRBV6-1 to TRBJ1-2; the D gene is possibly TRBD1 (6 bases). V shed 3 bases and J shed 2 bases, with 7 bases lying between them. The germline V gene encodes CDR1 MNHNS and CDR2 SASEGT. The CDR3 spans 13 residues. CDR3 nucleotides: TGTGCCAGCAGTGAGACAGGAAACTATGGCTACACCTTC. This translates into CASSETGNYGYTF.

The rearrangement uses TRBV5-1 and TRBJ2-7, with 8 bases fitting TRBD1. The germline CDR1 and CDR2 sequences are SGHRS and YFSETQ. The V gene end was trimmed by 0 bases and the J gene end by 9 bases; junction bases not matched to a gene: 11. The CDR3 has 15 residues. The CDR3 DNA reads as TGCGCCAGCAGCTTGGCGGACAGGGAGTCTTCTGGGCAGTACTTC. Its translation is CASSLADRESSGQYF. The variable domain in full, completed from reference TRBV5-1 and TRBJ2-7, reads KAGVTQTPRYLIKTRGQQVTLSCSPISGHRSVSWYQQTPGQGLQFLFEYFSETQRNKGNFPGRFSGRQFSNSRSEMNVSTLELGDSALYLCASSLADRESSGQYFGPGTRLTVT.

The genes are TRBV18 and TRBJ1-2; 12 bases are shared with TRBD1. The CDR3 contains 16 residues. CDR1 is KGHSH and CDR2 is LQKENI in the germline V gene. V dropped 2 bases and J dropped 4; count of bases not matched to a gene: 5. The CDR3 is CASSPLGQGATYGYTF. DNA of the CDR3: TGTGCCAGCTCACCATTGGGACAGGGGGCTACCTATGGCTACACCTTC.

The CDR3 sequence: CASSQGAGGYEQYF. The DNA of the CDR3 is TGCGCCAGCAGCCAAGGAGCGGGAGGCTACGAGCAGTACTTC. The V gene is TRBV4-1, the J gene TRBJ2-7, with 9 bases matching TRBD2. The CDR3 consists of 14 residues. Looked up from germline, CDR1 is MGHRA and CDR2 is YSYEKL. V was pared by 1 base and J by 3 bases, with 1 base of the junction left unmatched.

V is TRBV30 and J is TRBJ1-3; TRBD1 matches at 7 bases. Germline V gives CDR1 GTSNPN, CDR2 SVGIG (reference sequence). The CDR3 has 14 amino acids. V dropped 4 bases and J dropped 4; count of bases not matched to a gene: 7. The chain's CDR3 is CAWNQGVSGNTIYF. The CDR3, as DNA: TGTGCCTGGAATCAGGGGGTCTCAGGAAACACCATATATTTT.

The rearrangement joins TRBV28 to TRBJ2-3, with 7 bases identical to TRBD2. The trim removed 4 bases at V and 2 bases at J, leaving 3 bases unmatched. CDR1 and CDR2 (germline): MDHEN, SYDVKM. CDR3 length: 14 residues. As DNA, the CDR3 is TGTGCCAGCAGTTGGGGGGGGGACACAGATACGCAGTATTTT. It specifies CASSWGGDTDTQYF.

This clone showed up just once. V gene TRBV5-4 combines with J gene TRBJ2-2, with a possible D match to TRBD2 (6 bases). The CDR3 totals 15 residues. Per germline, CDR1 SGHNT and CDR2 YYREEE (reference sequence). The V gene lost 0 bases and the J gene lost 3 bases, with 9 bases spanning the gap. DNA of the CDR3: TGTGCCAGCAGCTTGGCGGGGGTGGACACCGGGGAGCTGTTTTTT. Translating it yields CASSLAGVDTGELFF.

The chain has TRBV28 and TRBJ1-5, with D possibly TRBD1 on 5 matching bases. Germline V gene lookup returns CDR1 MDHEN and CDR2 SYDVKM. V was pared by 3 bases and J by 11 bases, with 14 bases between. The CDR3 is 13 amino acids. The CDR3 DNA is TGTGCCAGCAGTTTGGGGGGGATCCCATCCCAGCATTTT. This codes for CASSLGGIPSQHF.

The genes are TRBV10-2 and TRBJ2-1; D unresolved. Trimming pared 6 bases from V and 0 bases from J, leaving 12 bases between. CDR1 and CDR2 (germline): WSHSY, SAAADI. CDR3 length: 15 residues. In DNA, the CDR3 is TGCGCCAGCAGACGTGAGACTCTCTCCTACAATGAGCAGTTCTTC. This sequence encodes CASRRETLSYNEQFF.

The table lists this clone with a count of one. V gene TRBV29-1 combines with J gene TRBJ2-3; 9 positions agree with TRBD2. Germline CDR1 SQVTM, CDR2 ANQGSEA. The CDR3 is 18 amino acids. The trim removed 6 bases at V and 0 bases at J, leaving 16 bases unmatched. The CDR3, as DNA: TGCAGCGTCCCCACTGAATCTAGCGGGATGGTCAGCACAGATACGCAGTATTTT. Protein product: CSVPTESSGMVSTDTQYF.

The chain couples TRBV10-3 to TRBJ2-7; tentative D call: TRBD2 (5 bases). V lost 2 bases and J lost 9, with 14 bases in between. Germline CDR1 is ENHRY and CDR2 is SYGVKD. The CDR3 loop spans 13 amino acids. The CDR3 protein is CAISETPGAGQYF. CDR3 coding DNA: TGTGCCATCAGTGAGACCCCGGGCGCGGGGCAGTACTTC.